Listed here are 26 T cell receptor beta chains from one sample, sequenced in a study of regulatory T cells in long-lasting Graves disease (dated by TCRdb to the early 2020s). This specimen's time point label, per the study, means: newly diagnosed GD, antithyroid drugs for less than 3 months. For both TCR sequencing and RNA sequencing, RNA was extracted from PBMCs in TRIzol. Library construction relied on multiplex PCR. TCRdb shows the sequencer as Illumina HiSeq 4000. iRepertoire HTBI primers and Arm-PCR amplification of CDR3 regions were used to construct TCR beta libraries. Starting from the raw public reads, TCRdb applied fastp trimming at Q25, assembled clones with MiXCR and retained in-frame beta chains. Each record represents a unique CDR3 protein, reported with the most common genes and DNA among its rows. The sample yields a few hundred thousand distinct CDR3 sequences; approximately 15% were counted once. Approximately 19% of the sample comes from the top ten.

The same data also went into a second study, on T cells in Graves' hyperthyroidism and ophthalmopathy.

The specimen comprised peripheral blood mononuclear cells (PBMCs), sampled at new diagnosis, from a patient treated with antithyroid drugs. Source of these receptors: a woman in her forties or fifties with Graves disease. Donor details come from another sample of the same person, matched by shared clones.

This clonotype has a handful of counts. The V call is TRBV2, the J call TRBJ1-5; maybe TRBD1 (6 bases). The CDR3 is 15 amino acids. Trimming pared 6 bases from V and 0 bases from J, leaving 12 bases between. Looked up from germline, CDR1 is SNHLY and CDR2 is FYNNEI. The CDR3 region is CASRRDTNSNQPQHF. The DNA for the CDR3 is TGTGCCAGCAGGCGGGACACCAATAGCAATCAGCCCCAGCATTTT.

Concerning this clonotype itself: This may stem from a read error, because a much larger clone lies one nucleotide away. The rearrangement joins TRBV27 to TRBJ2-7, with 10 bases aligning to TRBD1. The V and J ends lost 6 bases and 4 bases, in that order; junction bases with no gene match: 9. Looked up from germline, CDR1 is MNHEY and CDR2 is SMNVEV (reference sequence). This CDR3 has 15 amino acids. Written as DNA, the CDR3 is TGTGCCAGCAGACAAACCGGGACAGGGGCTTACGAGCAGTACTTC. It codes for CASRQTGTGAYEQYF.

On this clonotype: A much larger clone differs by one base, so this may be a read error. The V call is TRBV28, the J call TRBJ2-3; 9 bases match TRBD1. The last part of the DNA fits TRBJ2-5 better; the J call may be wrong. The CDR3 sequence is 15 residues long. Germline V CDR1 and CDR2: MDHEN, SYDVKM. The CDR3 sequence: CASSDPGTGKETQYF. The CDR3 nucleotides read TGTGCCAGCAGTGACCCCGGGACAGGGAAGGAGACCCAGTACTTC.

The sample holds many counts of this clonotype. This chain joins TRBV27 and TRBJ2-2; D tentatively reads TRBD1 or TRBD2 (5 bases each). Trimming left V 5 bases short and J 0 bases short, with 16 bases between. In germline, CDR1 is MNHEY, CDR2 SMNVEV (reference sequence). This CDR3 has 17 amino acids. The CDR3 region is CASSPGPSGSNTGELFF. Written as DNA, the CDR3 is TGTGCCAGCAGTCCGGGGCCCTCAGGTTCGAACACCGGGGAGCTGTTTTTT.

There are many counts of this clonotype. The rearrangement uses TRBV7-2 and TRBJ1-2, with a tentative D call TRBD1 (5 bases). The CDR3 spans 15 residues. CDR1 and CDR2 from the germline V gene are SGHTA and FQGNSA. V lost 1 base to trimming and J lost 6 bases, with 15 bases between them. In nucleotides, the CDR3 is TGTGCCAGCAGCTTAGATTTTGGGGACCCTGATGGCTACACCTTC. Translating it yields CASSLDFGDPDGYTF.

The chain couples TRBV7-3 to TRBJ2-2, with no clear D. V dropped 3 bases and J dropped 7 bases, with 9 bases sitting between them. The V gene's germline CDR1 is SGHTA and CDR2 FQGTGA. The CDR3 sequence is 13 residues long. The CDR3 here is CASSFPVGGELFF. Written as DNA, the CDR3 is TGTGCCAGCAGCTTCCCAGTGGGCGGGGAGCTGTTTTTT.

This clonotype has only a few counts. The rearrangement uses TRBV3-1 and TRBJ1-2; D gene uncertain. Germline values: CDR1 LGHDT, CDR2 YNNKEL (reference sequence). V was clipped by 4 bases and J by 5 bases, with 17 bases between them. CDR3 length: 15 residues. CDR3 DNA sequence: TGTGCCAGCAGCCCTCGAGACTCGGCGACTTATGGCTACACCTTC. It translates to CASSPRDSATYGYTF.

V gene TRBV20-1 combines with J gene TRBJ1-6; the D is unclear. From germline, CDR1 is DFQATT and CDR2 SNEGSKA (reference sequence). The V end was cut by 0 bases, the J end by 0 bases, with 15 bases between. The CDR3 length is 18 residues. Here the CDR3 DNA reads TGCAGTGCTAGAGATAGGCGGGATGGGAGCTCCTATAATTCACCCCTCCACTTT. Encoded protein: CSARDRRDGSSYNSPLHF.

In this sample, this clonotype turned up a few times. A clone one base away is much larger, so this may be a read error. The final CDR3 position lacks the conserved phenylalanine or tryptophan, pointing to a likely read error. The chain carries TRBV12-3 or TRBV12-4 and TRBJ2-7; possible D gene TRBD1, 6 bases. V was clipped by 7 bases and J by 0 bases, with 7 bases between them. The CDR3 loop spans 12 amino acids. The CDR3 DNA follows: TGTGCCAGCACAGGGGTCTCCTACGAGCAGTACTCC. Residues: CASTGVSYEQYS.

This clonotype was recorded at least ten times. In DNA form, the CDR3 reads TGTGCCAGCAGGCTGGACAGGTGGGTCCAACCGTCTGAAGCTTTCTTT. It specifies CASRLDRWVQPSEAFF. The V gene is TRBV12-3 or TRBV12-4, the J gene TRBJ1-1; 7 bases fit TRBD1. V lost 6 bases and J lost 6; bases outside the gene matches: 16. The CDR3 is made up of 16 amino acids.

This clonotype has ten or more counts. The chain couples TRBV6-5 to TRBJ1-5, with a tentative D call TRBD1 (5 bases). The V and J ends lost 0 bases and 8 bases respectively, with 11 bases between them. The CDR3 covers 14 residues. Germline values: CDR1 MNHEY, CDR2 SVGAGI. In DNA form, the CDR3 reads TGTGCCAGCAGTTACTCGGGACCCTGGGAGCCCCAGCATTTT. Translation: CASSYSGPWEPQHF.

This clonotype was picked up one time. The chain couples TRBV9 to TRBJ2-3, with 9 bases that match TRBD2. The CDR3 is 17 amino acids. Germline assignment: CDR1 SGDLS and CDR2 YYNGEE. J lost 4 bases, V lost 5 bases, and 14 bases had no gene match. The CDR3 is CASRDIENLAGPDTQYF. For the CDR3, the DNA is TGTGCCAGCAGAGATATTGAGAACCTAGCGGGGCCAGATACGCAGTATTTT.

CDR3 in DNA: TGTGCCAGTAGAGCGCACACCGGGGAGCTGTTTTTT. Translation gives CASRAHTGELFF. The gene calls are TRBV19 and TRBJ2-2, with unresolved D. CDR1 is LNHDA and CDR2 is SQIVND in the germline V gene (reference sequence). This CDR3 comprises 12 residues. The V and J ends lost 6 bases and 3 bases respectively, with 5 bases between them.

The chain has TRBV9 and TRBJ2-7; TRBD2 matches 12 bases. This CDR3 has 16 residues. CDR1 SGDLS and CDR2 YYNGEE come from the germline V gene. The V gene end was trimmed by 2 bases and the J gene end by 4 bases; junction bases not matched to a gene: 7. In DNA form, the CDR3 reads TGTGCCAGCAGCGTGGCTGGACTAGCGGGATTGTACGAGCAGTACTTC. Amino acid sequence: CASSVAGLAGLYEQYF.

V gene TRBV29-1 combines with J gene TRBJ2-7; 8 bases align to TRBD1. Germline CDR1 SQVTM, CDR2 ANQGSEA. Trimming at V came to 0 bases and at J to 0 bases, leaving 10 bases not matched to a gene. This CDR3 has 17 residues. This chain's CDR3 is CSVEDRDRTGSSYEQYF. The CDR3 DNA reads TGCAGCGTTGAAGATCGGGACAGGACGGGGAGCTCCTACGAGCAGTACTTC.

This clonotype was recorded a few times. The chain joins TRBV20-1 to TRBJ2-3, with unresolved D. V was pared by 0 bases and J by 0 bases, with 10 bases between. The CDR3 is 15 residues long. CDR1 is DFQATT, CDR2 SNEGSKA, per germline (reference sequence). The CDR3 sequence: CSARDAVLSTDTQYF. CDR3 nucleotides: TGCAGTGCTAGAGATGCTGTACTTAGCACAGATACGCAGTATTTT.

Many counts were recorded for this clonotype. This chain uses TRBV3-1 with TRBJ2-5, with D hard to call. Germline assignment: CDR1 LGHDT and CDR2 YNNKEL (reference sequence). Trimming shortened V by 3 bases and J by 5 bases, and 19 bases separated the two germline ends. The CDR3 runs to 16 residues. This chain's CDR3 is CASSQGSTSGGETQYF. CDR3 nucleotide sequence: TGTGCCAGCAGCCAGGGGTCGACCTCGGGTGGGGAGACCCAGTACTTC.

This clonotype has at least ten counts. CDR3 region: CASRPIAGDDTGELFF. The DNA for the CDR3 is TGCGCCAGCAGACCAATAGCGGGAGATGATACCGGGGAGCTGTTTTTT. The chain has TRBV5-1 and TRBJ2-2, with 9 bases lining up with TRBD2. V was clipped by 5 bases and J by 5 bases; unmatched bases: 10. The CDR3 spans 16 residues. Looked up from germline, CDR1 is SGHRS and CDR2 is YFSETQ.

The V call is TRBV10-2, the J call TRBJ1-1; 9 bases agree with TRBD1. V was pared by 2 bases and J by 4 bases, with 8 bases of the junction left unmatched. The germline V gene encodes CDR1 WSHSY and CDR2 SAAADI. The CDR3 length is 16 residues. In DNA, the CDR3 is TGCGCCAGCAGTGAGCTTGGGACAGGGACCACCACTGAAGCTTTCTTT. Its translation is CASSELGTGTTTEAFF.

This CDR3 reads CATSDTDQPQHF. The CDR3 DNA is TGTGCCACCAGTGACACTGACCAGCCCCAGCATTTT. This chain joins TRBV24-1 and TRBJ1-5; D call uncertain. Germline V gene sequence: CDR1 KGHDR, CDR2 SFDVKD. The CDR3 spans 12 residues. Between the trimmed V and J ends, which lost 4 bases and 7 bases, there was a span of 7 bases.

The gene calls are TRBV19 and TRBJ2-7; D may correspond to TRBD1 or TRBD2 (5 bases each). CDR3 length: 17 amino acids. Germline lookup yields CDR1 LNHDA and CDR2 SQIVND (reference sequence). V lost 4 bases, J lost 0 bases, and 19 bases lay in between. For the CDR3, the DNA is TGTGCCAGTAGTAAATCCGGGACGCCGCCAAGCTCCTACGAGCAGTACTTC. This encodes CASSKSGTPPSSYEQYF.

This clonotype was detected ten times or more. This sequence joins TRBV6-1 and TRBJ2-1; D gene ambiguous. The V end lost 3 bases, the J end lost 10 bases, and 10 bases lay between the germline ends. The CDR3 loop spans 12 amino acids. CDR1 and CDR2 from the germline V gene are MNHNS and SASEGT. DNA for the CDR3: TGTGCCAGCAGTGAGCCAACTATCGAGCAGTTCTTC. This gives the protein CASSEPTIEQFF.

This clonotype was recorded many times. V and J are TRBV27 and TRBJ2-7; 9 positions agree with TRBD2. Looked up from germline, CDR1 is MNHEY and CDR2 is SMNVEV (reference sequence). The CDR3 extends over 18 amino acids. J lost 2 bases, V lost 4 bases, and 15 bases had no gene match. Written as DNA, the CDR3 is TGTGCCAGCAGTTCAAGACTAGCGGCAAAGCTTTGGCCCTACGAGCAGTACTTC. This encodes CASSSRLAAKLWPYEQYF.

As regards this clonotype: A much bigger clone sits one base away, suggesting this may be a read error. The V gene is TRBV12-3 or TRBV12-4, the J gene TRBJ2-7; TRBD1 aligns across 7 bases. This CDR3 comprises 14 residues. The CDR3 region has the DNA TGTGCCAGCAGGCCCAGGGGGAGCTCCTACGAGCAGTGCTTC. Translated, it gives CASRPRGSSYEQCF.

This clonotype was seen many times. The chain links TRBV9 to TRBJ2-1; 8 bases are shared with TRBD2. Germline V CDR1 and CDR2: SGDLS, YYNGEE. Losses at the gene ends were 4 bases for V and 2 bases for J; bases not matched to a gene: 5. The CDR3 is 15 amino acids. The CDR3 sequence is CASSPGGRTYNEQFF. The CDR3 nucleotides read TGTGCCAGCAGCCCCGGCGGGAGGACCTACAATGAGCAGTTCTTC.

The sample holds many counts of this clonotype. The chain uses TRBV27 and TRBJ1-1, with D unresolved. Trimming left V 8 bases short and J 1 base short, with 8 bases between. Germline CDR1 reads MNHEY; CDR2 reads SMNVEV (reference sequence). This CDR3 is built from 12 residues. The CDR3 reads CASGTGNTEAFF. The CDR3 coding sequence is TGTGCCAGCGGAACGGGGAACACTGAAGCTTTCTTT.